The 31 T cell receptor beta chains given below trace back to one sample, sequenced in a study of shared clonotypes between healthy human individuals. TCRdb keeps only in-frame clones here, not all; method: immunoSEQ multiplex PCR. The sample holds roughly 1.4 million clones, just under 99% seen once. What was sequenced was naive CD4+ T cells sorted from blood. The subset is: CD45RA+ positively selected. These receptors originate from a man aged 25-45 years in good health.

In its sample, this clone was seen once. J is TRBJ2-7 and V is TRBV5-4; the D call may be TRBD1 or TRBD2 (5 bases each). The germline V gene has CDR1 SGHNT and CDR2 YYREEE (reference sequence). This CDR3 spans 15 amino acids. Trimming took 4 bases from V and 0 from J, leaving 14 bases between them. The CDR3 DNA sequence: TGTGCCAGCAGCGGGGGACCAAAGAGCTCCTACGAGCAGTACTTC. This sequence encodes CASSGGPKSSYEQYF.

The chain recombines TRBV11-2 with TRBJ1-2; D gene uncertain. This CDR3 comprises 19 residues. Trimming left V 5 bases short and J 1 base short, with 26 bases between. CDR1 and CDR2 from the germline V gene are SGHAT and FQNNGV. The CDR3 loop reads CASSPLGSSSKLGNYGYTF. The DNA for the CDR3 is TGTGCCAGCAGCCCGCTGGGCAGTTCCAGTAAGTTGGGTAACTATGGCTACACCTTC.

The chain has TRBV15 and TRBJ2-5; D possibly matches TRBD1 or TRBD2 (5 bases each). Germline V lookup: CDR1 LNHNV, CDR2 YYDKDF (reference sequence). The ends were cut back, 0 bases at V and 10 bases at J, with 18 bases in the middle. The CDR3 is made up of 15 amino acids. The CDR3 reads CATSRDLGAGAVQYF. In DNA, the CDR3 is TGTGCCACCAGCAGAGATCTTGGGGCCGGGGCGGTCCAGTACTTC.

This clone was observed a handful of times. The chain links TRBV11-2 to TRBJ2-6, with D maybe TRBD2 (5 bases). This CDR3 has 16 amino acids. Germline CDR1 and CDR2: SGHAT and FQNNGV. Trimming took off 5 bases at V and 4 bases at J, with 15 bases between the two ends. The CDR3 DNA is TGTGCCAGCAGCCATATCCGGGGAACGGGGGCCAACGTCCTGACTTTC. Translating gives CASSHIRGTGANVLTF.

The CDR3 sequence is CASSSSSQALPLSYEQYF. The CDR3 DNA reads as TGTGCCAGCAGCTCCAGTTCTCAGGCTCTACCCCTCTCCTACGAGCAGTACTTC. The chain has TRBV7-9 and TRBJ2-7; D unresolved. The germline gives CDR1 SEHNR, CDR2 FQNEAQ (reference sequence). The length of the CDR3 is 18 residues. Trimming stripped 4 bases from V and 0 bases from J, with 22 bases between.

In this sample, this clone turned up once. The V gene is TRBV10-3, the J gene TRBJ1-3, with unresolved D. The CDR3 sequence is 16 residues long. The V end lost 8 bases, the J end lost 2 bases, and 19 bases lay between the germline ends. Germline CDR1 ENHRY, CDR2 SYGVKD. The CDR3 DNA sequence: TGTGCCATCTGGGGAGCACAGAGCGGAACTGGAAACACCATATATTTT. The encoded protein is CAIWGAQSGTGNTIYF.

The J gene is TRBJ2-5, the V gene TRBV11-2; no clear D gene. Germline V CDR1 and CDR2: SGHAT, FQNNGV. V dropped 0 bases and J dropped 4 bases, with 9 bases sitting between them. CDR3 size: 14 residues. CDR3 sequence reads: CASSLEGRGETQYF. In DNA, the CDR3 is TGTGCCAGCAGCTTAGAGGGTCGAGGAGAGACCCAGTACTTC.

The J gene is TRBJ2-1, the V gene TRBV5-1; 7 nucleotides align to TRBD2. CDR3 length equals 16 residues. Trimming removed 3 bases from V and 1 base from J; junction bases left unmatched: 7. The germline CDR1 and CDR2 sequences are SGHRS and YFSETQ. For the CDR3, the DNA is TGCGCCAGCAGCTGGGGGGGAGAGATTTCCTACAATGAGCAGTTCTTC. Translated: CASSWGGEISYNEQFF.

The rearrangement links TRBV9 to TRBJ2-1; 7 nucleotides line up with TRBD2. This CDR3 region has 16 residues. CDR1 is SGDLS, CDR2 YYNGEE, per germline. V was clipped by 0 bases and J by 4 bases; unmatched bases: 7. The CDR3 here is CASSVAGGSTYNEQFF. The CDR3 DNA reads as TGTGCCAGCAGCGTAGCTGGCGGGAGTACTTACAATGAGCAGTTCTTC.

This chain joins TRBV11-2 and TRBJ1-5, with D tentatively TRBD1 (5 bases). CDR3 length: 13 amino acids. V was clipped by 4 bases and J by 5 bases, with 9 bases between them. Germline-derived CDR1 and CDR2 are SGHAT and FQNNGV. The CDR3 nucleotides are TGTGCCAGCAGCTCGGCGGGGGATCAGCCCCAGCATTTT. Translated, it gives CASSSAGDQPQHF.

This chain uses TRBV7-8 with TRBJ2-7; the match to TRBD1 covers 8 bases. The V and J ends lost 3 bases and 6 bases, in that order; junction bases with no gene match: 7. The CDR3 is 14 amino acids. Germline V CDR1 and CDR2: SGHVS, FQNEAQ. CDR3 residues: CASSFPLTGGEQYF. For the CDR3, the DNA is TGTGCCAGCAGCTTCCCCCTAACAGGGGGCGAGCAGTACTTC.

The rearrangement joins TRBV10-3 to TRBJ2-3; TRBD1 aligns across 10 bases. In germline, CDR1 is ENHRY, CDR2 SYGVKD. The CDR3 spans 14 residues. Trimming took 6 bases from V and 5 from J; bases not matched to a gene: 5. The CDR3 nucleotides are TGTGCCATCAGACTCGACAGGGGGCTAGATACGCAGTATTTT. This gives the protein CAIRLDRGLDTQYF.

The chain uses TRBV5-4 and TRBJ1-6; a weak D match, TRBD1 (5 bases). Germline V gene sequence: CDR1 SGHNT, CDR2 YYREEE (reference sequence). V lost 0 bases to trimming and J lost 7 bases, with 11 bases between them. The length of the CDR3 is 15 residues. The chain's CDR3 is CASSLGDEGNSPLHF. DNA of the CDR3: TGTGCCAGCAGCTTGGGCGATGAGGGGAATTCACCCCTCCACTTT.

This sequence joins TRBV4-2 and TRBJ2-1; the D gene is possibly TRBD1 (5 bases). V was clipped by 0 bases and J by 0 bases, with 9 bases between them. Germline-derived CDR1 and CDR2 are LGHNA and YNFKEQ. This CDR3 has 16 residues. The DNA of the CDR3 is TGTGCCAGCAGCCAAGAGCCCGACAGCTCCTACAATGAGCAGTTCTTC. It yields the protein CASSQEPDSSYNEQFF.

The V call is TRBV6-1, the J call TRBJ1-4, with D perhaps TRBD1 (5 bases). The CDR3 totals 15 residues. Germline CDR1 MNHNS, CDR2 SASEGT. Trimming removed 2 bases at V and 2 bases at J, with 9 bases between. In DNA form, the CDR3 reads TGTGCCAGCAGTGAATTCGGGGCCACTAATGAAAAACTGTTTTTT. This encodes CASSEFGATNEKLFF.

The sample holds one count of this clone. The CDR3, as DNA: TGTGCCAGCAGCTTAGTTAGTGGCAGGGGTCACACCGGGGAGCTGTTTTTT. Translation: CASSLVSGRGHTGELFF. V gene TRBV7-6 combines with J gene TRBJ2-2; TRBD1 might be the D (6 bases). Germline values: CDR1 SGHVS, CDR2 FNYEAQ. This CDR3 contains 17 residues. With 1 base removed from V and 3 bases from J, the gap between germline ends came to 15 bases.

The chain carries TRBV5-4 and TRBJ2-5; 7 bases line up with TRBD2. Germline V lookup: CDR1 SGHNT, CDR2 YYREEE (reference sequence). The CDR3 length is 13 residues. Trimming at V came to 4 bases and at J to 5 bases, leaving 5 bases not matched to a gene. The CDR3 protein is CASSREALETQYF. The CDR3 DNA reads TGTGCCAGCAGCCGGGAGGCACTGGAGACCCAGTACTTC.

The chain has TRBV10-3 and TRBJ1-1; unclear D gene. V lost 5 bases to trimming and J lost 4 bases, with 11 bases between them. The CDR3 consists of 13 residues. Germline assignment: CDR1 ENHRY and CDR2 SYGVKD. The CDR3 region has the DNA TGTGCCATCAGTCAGGCGTTGAGCACTGAAGCTTTCTTT. This translates into CAISQALSTEAFF.

The chain couples TRBV28 to TRBJ2-1; D ambiguous. The CDR3 loop spans 16 amino acids. Germline V CDR1 and CDR2: MDHEN, SYDVKM. Trimming pared 7 bases from V and 2 bases from J, leaving 18 bases between. CDR3 nucleotide sequence: TGTGCCAGCACCCCCGGAGTGCACAGAACCTACAATGAGCAGTTCTTC. This codes for CASTPGVHRTYNEQFF.

This rearrangement joins TRBV27 to TRBJ2-7, with D possibly matching TRBD1 (6 bases). The CDR3 runs 15 residues. V was cut by 4 bases and J by 0 bases, with 13 bases left in between. The germline gives CDR1 MNHEY, CDR2 SMNVEV (reference sequence). CDR3 loop: CASSYSQGYSYEQYF. CDR3 sequence (DNA): TGTGCCAGCAGTTATTCACAGGGATACTCCTACGAGCAGTACTTC.

This rearrangement joins TRBV7-6 to TRBJ1-2; 10 bases fit TRBD1. This CDR3 region has 17 residues. The J segment lost 4 bases and the V segment lost 4 bases, leaving 12 bases of the junction unmatched. CDR1 SGHVS and CDR2 FNYEAQ come from the germline V gene. The CDR3: CASSSDYPGQGTYGYTF. In DNA form, the CDR3 reads TGTGCCAGCAGCTCAGATTATCCGGGACAGGGGACCTATGGCTACACCTTC. The full variable domain, in which reference TRBV7-6 and TRBJ1-2 provide the parts outside the CDR3, is GAGVSQSPRYKVTKRGQDVALRCDPISGHVSLYWYRQALGQGPEFLTYFNYEAQQDKSGLPNDRFSAERPEGSISTLTIQRTEQRDSAMYRCASSSDYPGQGTYGYTFGSGTRLTVV.

In nucleotides, the CDR3 is TGTGCCACCACCCCCAACGGGAGGGCCAACAATGAGCAGTTCTTC. Translating gives CATTPNGRANNEQFF. The V gene is TRBV6-1, the J gene TRBJ2-1; 8 bases match TRBD2. The J segment lost 5 bases and the V segment lost 10 bases, leaving 13 bases of the junction unmatched. The CDR3 consists of 15 residues. The germline V gene encodes CDR1 MNHNS and CDR2 SASEGT.

The count of this clone is one. The chain carries TRBV28 and TRBJ1-5; D ambiguous. The CDR3 extends over 12 amino acids. Trimming removed 7 bases at V and 6 bases at J, with 10 bases between. The germline CDR1 and CDR2 sequences are MDHEN and SYDVKM. In DNA, the CDR3 is TGTGCCAGCACTGTTTCTGGTCAGCCCCAGCATTTT. It yields the protein CASTVSGQPQHF.

There are a few counts of this clone. The V call is TRBV18, the J call TRBJ1-5, with 11 bases that match TRBD1. This CDR3 region has 15 residues. Per germline, CDR1 KGHSH and CDR2 LQKENI. Trimming removed 1 base from V and 6 bases from J; junction bases left unmatched: 2. Here the CDR3 reads CASSPRTGGGQPQHF. The CDR3 nucleotides read TGTGCCAGCTCACCACGGACAGGGGGCGGTCAGCCCCAGCATTTT. The whole variable domain, remainder taken from reference TRBV18 and TRBJ1-5, is NAGVMQNPRHLVRRRGQEARLRCSPMKGHSHVYWYRQLPEEGLKFMVYLQKENIIDESGMPKERFSAEFPKEGPSILRIQQVVRGDSAAYFCASSPRTGGGQPQHFGDGTRLSIL.

The chain combines TRBV30 with TRBJ1-1, with D possibly TRBD1 on 6 matching bases. The length of the CDR3 is 15 residues. The germline gives CDR1 GTSNPN, CDR2 SVGIG (reference sequence). V was clipped by 5 bases and J by 1 base, with 17 bases between them. Written as DNA, the CDR3 is TGTGCCTGGGACAGGTCAAACCCCAAGAACACTGAAGCTTTCTTT. It translates to CAWDRSNPKNTEAFF. The whole variable domain, remainder taken from reference TRBV30 and TRBJ1-1, is SQTIHQWPATLVQPVGSPLSLECTVEGTSNPNLYWYRQAAGRGLQLLFYSVGIGQISSEVPQNLSASRPQDRQFILSSKKLLLSDSGFYLCAWDRSNPKNTEAFFGQGTRLTVV.

The chain is built from TRBV30 and TRBJ1-1, with TRBD1 matching over 7 bases. The CDR3 length is 14 residues. Germline-derived CDR1 and CDR2 are GTSNPN and SVGIG (reference sequence). After removal of 5 bases from V and 0 bases from J, the junction contained 6 bases not matched to a gene. The CDR3 DNA sequence: TGTGCCTGGGAGCAGGGGGTCATGAACACTGAAGCTTTCTTT. Its translation is CAWEQGVMNTEAFF.

The V and J genes are TRBV14 and TRBJ2-1, with TRBD2 matching over 9 bases. The germline gives CDR1 SGHDN, CDR2 FVKESK. The CDR3 spans 18 residues. V was clipped by 3 bases and J by 4 bases; unmatched bases: 13. CDR3 sequence reads: CASSQLRAGGPEYNEQFF. In DNA, the CDR3 is TGTGCCAGCAGCCAGCTCCGCGCGGGAGGGCCTGAGTACAATGAGCAGTTCTTC.

This chain joins TRBV5-1 and TRBJ2-3, with TRBD2 matching 10 bases. The V and J ends lost 0 bases and 3 bases, in that order; junction bases with no gene match: 4. The CDR3 length is 16 residues. Germline V gives CDR1 SGHRS, CDR2 YFSETQ. The CDR3 coding sequence is TGCGCCAGCAGCTTGGGGCTAGCGGGGGAAACAGATACGCAGTATTTT. This translates into CASSLGLAGETDTQYF.

J is TRBJ2-2 and V is TRBV7-9; TRBD1 matches 7 bases. The CDR3 runs to 19 residues. Germline CDR1 reads SEHNR; CDR2 reads FQNEAQ (reference sequence). Trimming took 4 bases from V and 7 from J; bases not matched to a gene: 21. As DNA, the CDR3 is TGTGCCAGCAGCTCCGTTATGCCGGGACAGATAAACCTTGGCGGGGAGCTGTTTTTT. Its protein product is CASSSVMPGQINLGGELFF.

The chain couples TRBV4-1 to TRBJ2-2, with a possible D match to TRBD2 (5 bases). Germline-derived CDR1 and CDR2 are MGHRA and YSYEKL. The CDR3 length is 14 residues. V lost 1 base and J 12 bases, leaving 15 bases between the germline ends. The CDR3 sequence is CASSQVLAQGQLFF. The CDR3 DNA follows: TGCGCCAGCAGCCAAGTGCTAGCCCAAGGGCAGCTGTTTTTT.

The chain uses TRBV5-1 and TRBJ1-2, with D possibly TRBD1 on 5 matching bases. CDR1 SGHRS and CDR2 YFSETQ come from the germline V gene. V lost 3 bases and J lost 4, with 22 bases in between. The CDR3 totals 17 residues. The CDR3 DNA reads as TGCGCCAGCAGCTCGAAGGGGCAGGGCCTCTCTCTCTATGGCTACACCTTC. Encoded protein: CASSSKGQGLSLYGYTF.